One T cell receptor (beta chain) is described in this entry. The repertoire was sequenced with immunoSEQ multiplex PCR; TCRdb's copy has only in-frame clones and lacks some. The sample shows more than 110,000 clones, over 85% of them seen only once. This sample is drawn from a study of T cell responses to AZD1222 COVID-19 vaccine. Trimming pared 3 bases from V and 4 bases from J, leaving 14 bases between. Per germline, CDR1 SGHNT and CDR2 YYREEE (reference sequence). This CDR3 contains 15 residues. V and J are TRBV5-4 and TRBJ1-5, with D maybe TRBD1 (5 bases). This receptor was taken from an adult in good health. This specimen was peripheral blood, taken on day 0 of AZD1222 vaccination. CDR3 coding DNA: TGTGCCAGCAGCTGTCCGGTGGGGCAAAATCAGCCCCAGCATTTT. Residues: CASSCPVGQNQPQHF.